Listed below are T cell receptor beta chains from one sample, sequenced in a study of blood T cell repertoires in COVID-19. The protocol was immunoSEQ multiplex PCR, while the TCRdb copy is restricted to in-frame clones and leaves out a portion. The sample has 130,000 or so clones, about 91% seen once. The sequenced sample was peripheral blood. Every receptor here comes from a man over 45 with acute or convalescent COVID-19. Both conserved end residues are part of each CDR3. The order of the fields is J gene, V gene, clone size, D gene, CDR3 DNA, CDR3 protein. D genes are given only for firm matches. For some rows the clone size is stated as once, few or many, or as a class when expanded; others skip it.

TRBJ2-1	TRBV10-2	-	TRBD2	TGCGCCAGTTCGGGGGGGGTTCACTACAATGAGCAGTTCTTC	CASSGGVHYNEQFF
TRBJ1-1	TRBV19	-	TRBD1	TGTGCCAGTAGTGCCTACAGGGGGGAGGGGGTAGCTTTCTTT	CASSAYRGEGVAFF
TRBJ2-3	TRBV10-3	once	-	TGTGCCATCAGTAAGGACAGAGCTAGCACAGATACGCAGTATTTT	CAISKDRASTDTQYF
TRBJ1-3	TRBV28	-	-	TGTGCCAGCAGTATATATCTCTCTGGAAACACCATATATTTT	CASSIYLSGNTIYF
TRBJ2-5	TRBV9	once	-	TGTGCCAGCAGCGTATCGGGGTTACAAGAGACCCAGTACTTC	CASSVSGLQETQYF
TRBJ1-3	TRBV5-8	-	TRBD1	TGTGCCAGCAGCTTGGCGGGACAGGACACCATATATTTT	CASSLAGQDTIYF
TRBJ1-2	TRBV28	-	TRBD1	TGTGCCAGCAGTTTAGGGACAGGGGTCGGCTACACCTTC	CASSLGTGVGYTF
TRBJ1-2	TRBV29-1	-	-	TGCAGCGTCGTCGGGGGTACTAAAGGCTACACCTTC	CSVVGGTKGYTF
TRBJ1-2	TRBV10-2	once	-	TGCGCCAGCAGTGTGGGAGGGAGTTATGGCTACACCTTC	CASSVGGSYGYTF
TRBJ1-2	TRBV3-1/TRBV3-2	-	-	TGTGCCAGCAGCCAACTGGGGGGGTTTGGCTACACCTTC	CASSQLGGFGYTF
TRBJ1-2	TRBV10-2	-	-	TGCGCCAGCAGGGACCCCGGGGTGTTTATCTATGGCTACACCTTC	CASRDPGVFIYGYTF
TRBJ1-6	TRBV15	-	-	TGTGCCACCAGCAGGGACGGGACTTCCACATCACCCCTCCACTTT	CATSRDGTSTSPLHF
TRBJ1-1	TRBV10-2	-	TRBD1	TGCGCCAGCAGTGACGGGACAGCAGCAAAAGCTTTCTTT	CASSDGTAAKAFF
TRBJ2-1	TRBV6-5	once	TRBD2	TGTGCCAGCACCCTAGCGGGAGAGAATGAGCAGTTCTTC	CASTLAGENEQFF
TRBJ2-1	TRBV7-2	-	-	TGTGCCAGCAGCACCTACTACAATGAGCAGTTCTTC	CASSTYYNEQFF
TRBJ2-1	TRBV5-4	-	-	TGTGCCAGCAGCTTGGAAGCGGCTAGCTCCTACAATGAGCAGTTCTTC	CASSLEAASSYNEQFF
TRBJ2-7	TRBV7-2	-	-	TGTGCCAGCAGCACGCAAGGGAGGAGTCTCTACGAGCAGTACTTC	CASSTQGRSLYEQYF
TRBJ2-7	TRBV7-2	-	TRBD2	TGTGCCAGCAGCTTAGGGACTAGCGGAACCTACGAGCAGTACTTC	CASSLGTSGTYEQYF
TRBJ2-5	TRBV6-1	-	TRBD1	TGTGCCAGCAGTTGGACAGGGTCCCAAGAGACCCAGTACTTC	CASSWTGSQETQYF
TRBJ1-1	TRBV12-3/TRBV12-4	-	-	TGTGCCAGCAGGTCGACAGTAAACACTGAAGCTTTCTTT	CASRSTVNTEAFF
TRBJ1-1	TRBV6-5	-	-	TGTGCCAGCAGTAACGGGGGAGGAACTGAAGCTTTCTTT	CASSNGGGTEAFF
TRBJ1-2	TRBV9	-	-	TGTGCCAGCAGCGTAGACAGGGATAATGGCTACACCTTC	CASSVDRDNGYTF
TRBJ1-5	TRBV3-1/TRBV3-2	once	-	TGTGCCAGCAGCCCCGGTTGGAGCAGACTCCACCAGCCCCAGCATTTT	CASSPGWSRLHQPQHF
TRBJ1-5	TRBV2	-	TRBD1	TGTGCCAGCAGTAAAGGGGGCGGCAATCAGCCCCAGCATTTT	CASSKGGGNQPQHF
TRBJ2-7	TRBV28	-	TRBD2	TGTGCCAGCAGTCCAGGAGTGGGCGGGAGAAACTCCTACGAGCAGTACTTC	CASSPGVGGRNSYEQYF
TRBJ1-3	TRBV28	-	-	TGTGCCAGCAGTTCCGGTTTCGGTAGGACTTACTCTGGAAACACCATATATTTT	CASSSGFGRTYSGNTIYF
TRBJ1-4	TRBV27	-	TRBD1	TGTGCCAGCAGTCGTTATGGACAGGGGGGCTTCGGAAAACTGTTTTTT	CASSRYGQGGFGKLFF
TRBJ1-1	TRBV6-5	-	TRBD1	TGTGCCAGCAGTCTCACCGGGACAGGGGCCCTTGAAGCTTTCTTT	CASSLTGTGALEAFF
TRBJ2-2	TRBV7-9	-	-	TGTGCCAGCACCGCACGGCGGGTCGGTGTTGGGGAGCTGTTTTTT	CASTARRVGVGELFF
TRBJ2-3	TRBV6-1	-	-	TGTGCCAGCAGTGATGACGCAGGGTCGACAGATACGCAGTATTTT	CASSDDAGSTDTQYF
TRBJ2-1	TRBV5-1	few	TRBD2	TGCGCCAGCAGCACAAGACTAGCGGGAAAACACAATGAGCAGTTCTTC	CASSTRLAGKHNEQFF
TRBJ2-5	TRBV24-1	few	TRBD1	TGTGCCGCATCGGACAGGGACGGGGGGACCCAGTACTTC	CAASDRDGGTQYF
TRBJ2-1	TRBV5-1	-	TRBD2	TGCGCCAGCAGCTCCACCACCGGGACTAACAATGAGCAGTTCTTC	CASSSTTGTNNEQFF
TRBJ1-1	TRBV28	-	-	TGTGCCAGCAAAGAGGTCGTGAACACTGAAGCTTTCTTT	CASKEVVNTEAFF
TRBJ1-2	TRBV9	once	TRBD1	TGTGCCAGCAGCAAGAAGGGACAGGACCTAGTTCTAAGTGGCTACACCTTC	CASSKKGQDLVLSGYTF
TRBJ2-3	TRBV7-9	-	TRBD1	TGTGCCAGCAGCGTAGGGGGCTGGACAGATACGCAGTATTTT	CASSVGGWTDTQYF
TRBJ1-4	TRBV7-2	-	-	TGTGCCAGCAGCACCCAATCGGGGGGGAGACAGGAAAAACTGTTTTTT	CASSTQSGGRQEKLFF
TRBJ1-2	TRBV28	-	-	TGTGCCAGCAGTTTTGGGGCTAGAATAGGTAATGGTGCCTACACCTTC	CASSFGARIGNGAYTF
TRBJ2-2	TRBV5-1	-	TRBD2	TGCGCCAGCAGCTTGGAGCCGAGCGGGAGCGGGGAGCTGTTTTTT	CASSLEPSGSGELFF
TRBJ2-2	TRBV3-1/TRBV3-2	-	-	TGTGCCAGCAGCCTTCTCGCCGGGGAGCTGTTTTTT	CASSLLAGELFF
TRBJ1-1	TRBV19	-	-	TGTGCCAGTAGTTCAGGGGTTACTGAAGCTTTCTTT	CASSSGVTEAFF
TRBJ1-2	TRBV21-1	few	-	TGTGCCAGCAGCAAAGAGGAGGGTGACTATGGCTACACCTTC	CASSKEEGDYGYTF
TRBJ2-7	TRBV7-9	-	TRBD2	TGTGCCAGCACCGGCGGGGCCGCGGGAGGCCGGGACGAGCAGTACTTC	CASTGGAAGGRDEQYF
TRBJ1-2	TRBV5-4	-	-	TGTGCCAGCACGTCTAGGCAGGGGCTTTGGGGCTACACCTTC	CASTSRQGLWGYTF
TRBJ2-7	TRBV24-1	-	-	TGTGCCACCAGAAAGGGGCCACACGAAAACTCCTACGAGCAGTACTTC	CATRKGPHENSYEQYF
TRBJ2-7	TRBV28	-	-	TGTGCCAGCAGGTCGAGAGGGCTCTCCTACGAGCAGTACTTC	CASRSRGLSYEQYF